This TCR beta chain is from a study of PD-1 blockade in classical Hodgkin lymphoma. Study-wide results and limits: Relapsed/refractory patients reportedly had the lowest baseline TCR diversity, below newly diagnosed patients, who were below healthy donors.

Per germline, CDR1 MGHRA and CDR2 YSYEKL. The CDR3 totals 14 residues. V was clipped by 4 bases and J by 4 bases; unmatched bases: 5. Clones were read by immunoSEQ multiplex PCR, and TCRdb kept only the in-frame ones, dropping some. The table lists about 64,000 clones, just over 90% of them singletons, with approximately 8% in the top ten. As to time point: cycle 4 day 1 (C4D1), after five to seven weeks of nivolumab. Every patient was affected by relapse after autologous stem cell transplantation, while exposure to brentuximab vedotin was not uniform. Regarding this clone: Its cognate antigen is unknown.

The TCR sequence derives from a human donor with classical Hodgkin lymphoma. The J gene is TRBJ2-7, the V gene TRBV4-1; TRBD2 matches at 9 bases. The source material was peripheral blood mononuclear cells (PBMCs), sampled before the fourth cycle of nivolumab. The CDR3: CASSLTSGKYEQYF. The CDR3 bases are TGCGCCAGCAGCCTGACTAGCGGAAAGTACGAGCAGTACTTC.